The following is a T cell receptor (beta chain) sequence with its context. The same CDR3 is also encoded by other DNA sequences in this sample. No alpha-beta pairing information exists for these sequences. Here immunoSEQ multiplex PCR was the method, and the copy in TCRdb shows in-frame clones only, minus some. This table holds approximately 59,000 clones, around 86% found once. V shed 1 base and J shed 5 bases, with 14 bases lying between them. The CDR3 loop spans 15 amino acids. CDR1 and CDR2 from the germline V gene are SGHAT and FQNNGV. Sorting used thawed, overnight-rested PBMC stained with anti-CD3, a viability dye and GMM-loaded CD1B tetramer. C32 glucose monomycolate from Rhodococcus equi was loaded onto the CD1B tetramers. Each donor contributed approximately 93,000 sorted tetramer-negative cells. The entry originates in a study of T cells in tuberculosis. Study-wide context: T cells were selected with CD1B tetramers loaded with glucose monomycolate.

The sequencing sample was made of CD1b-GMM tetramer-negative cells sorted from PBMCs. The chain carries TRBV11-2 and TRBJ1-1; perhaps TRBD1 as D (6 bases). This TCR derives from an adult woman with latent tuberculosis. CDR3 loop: CASSLVQGSGTEAFF. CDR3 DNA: TGTGCCAGCAGCTTAGTGCAGGGGAGTGGGACTGAAGCTTTCTTT.